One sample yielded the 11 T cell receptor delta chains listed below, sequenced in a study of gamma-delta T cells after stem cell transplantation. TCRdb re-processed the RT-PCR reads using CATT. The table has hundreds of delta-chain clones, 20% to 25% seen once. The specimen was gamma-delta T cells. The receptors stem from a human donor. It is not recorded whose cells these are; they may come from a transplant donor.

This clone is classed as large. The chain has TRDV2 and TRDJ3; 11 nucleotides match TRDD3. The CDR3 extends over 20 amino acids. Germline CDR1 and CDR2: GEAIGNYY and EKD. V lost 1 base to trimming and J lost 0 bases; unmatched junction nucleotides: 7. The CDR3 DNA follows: TGTGCCTGTGACACGGCTGAGCTGGGGGATACCTCCTGGGACACCCGACAGATGTTTTTC. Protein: CACDTAELGDTSWDTRQMFF.

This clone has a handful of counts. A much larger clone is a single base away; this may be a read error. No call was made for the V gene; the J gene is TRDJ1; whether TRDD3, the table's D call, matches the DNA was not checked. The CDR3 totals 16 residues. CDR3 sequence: CACDPLGIIDTDKLIF. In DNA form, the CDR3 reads TGTGCCTGTGACCCGCTGGGGATAATTGACACCGATAAGCTCATCTTT.

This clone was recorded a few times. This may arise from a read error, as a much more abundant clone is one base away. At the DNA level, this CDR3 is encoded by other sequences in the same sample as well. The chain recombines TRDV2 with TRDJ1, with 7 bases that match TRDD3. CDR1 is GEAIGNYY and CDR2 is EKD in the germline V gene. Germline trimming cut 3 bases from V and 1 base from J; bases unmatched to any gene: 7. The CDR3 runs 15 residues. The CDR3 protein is CACDGLLGITDKLIF. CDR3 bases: TGTGCCTGTGACGGATTACTGGGGATCACCGATAAACTCATCTTT.

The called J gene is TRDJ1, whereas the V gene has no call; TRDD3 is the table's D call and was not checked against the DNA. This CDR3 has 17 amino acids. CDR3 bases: TGTGCCTGTTACTCAGTACTGGGGGATACGCACACCGATAAACTCATCTTT. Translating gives CACYSVLGDTHTDKLIF.

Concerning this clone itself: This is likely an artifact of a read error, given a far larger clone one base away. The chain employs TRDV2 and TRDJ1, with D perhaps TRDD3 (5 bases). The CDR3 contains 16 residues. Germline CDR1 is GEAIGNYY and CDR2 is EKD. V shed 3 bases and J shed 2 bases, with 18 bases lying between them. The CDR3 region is CACDDLGRYRTDKLIF. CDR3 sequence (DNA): TGTGCCTGTGACGACCTTGGGAGATACCGTACCGATAAACTCATCTTT.

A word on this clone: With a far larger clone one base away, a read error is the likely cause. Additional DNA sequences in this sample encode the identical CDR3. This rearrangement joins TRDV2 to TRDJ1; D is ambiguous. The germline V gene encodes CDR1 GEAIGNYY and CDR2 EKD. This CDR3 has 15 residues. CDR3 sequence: CACDTVTAATDKLIF. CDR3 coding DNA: TGTGCCTGTGACACCGTGACGGCGGCCACCGACAAACTCATCTTT.

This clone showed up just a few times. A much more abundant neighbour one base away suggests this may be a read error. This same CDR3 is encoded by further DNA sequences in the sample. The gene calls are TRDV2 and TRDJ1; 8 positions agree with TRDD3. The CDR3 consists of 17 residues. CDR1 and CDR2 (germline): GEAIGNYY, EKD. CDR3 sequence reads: CACDTVGDTRRSDKLIF. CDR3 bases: TGTGCCTGTGACACGGTTGGGGATACAAGGCGAAGCGATAAACTCATATTT.

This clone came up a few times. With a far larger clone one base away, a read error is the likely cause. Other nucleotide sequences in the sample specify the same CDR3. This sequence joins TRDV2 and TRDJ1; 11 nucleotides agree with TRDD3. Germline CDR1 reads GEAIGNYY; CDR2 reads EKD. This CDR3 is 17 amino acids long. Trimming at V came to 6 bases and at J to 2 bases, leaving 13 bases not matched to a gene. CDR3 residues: CACYSVLGDMYTDKLIF. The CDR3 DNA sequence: TGTGCCTGTTACTCAGTACTGGGGGATATGTATACCGATAAACTCATCTTT.

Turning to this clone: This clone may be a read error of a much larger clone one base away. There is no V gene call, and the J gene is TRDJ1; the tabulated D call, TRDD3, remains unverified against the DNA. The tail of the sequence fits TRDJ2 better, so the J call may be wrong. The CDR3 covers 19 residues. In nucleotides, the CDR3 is TGTGCCTGTGACACTTTGGGGGATAGAAAGGTTCGTGGAACCGATAAACTCTTCTTT. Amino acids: CACDTLGDRKVRGTDKLFF.

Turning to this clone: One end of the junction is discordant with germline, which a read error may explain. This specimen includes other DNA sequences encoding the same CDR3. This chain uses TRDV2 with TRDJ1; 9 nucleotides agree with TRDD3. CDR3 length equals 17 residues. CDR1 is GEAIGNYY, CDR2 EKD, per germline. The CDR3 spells CACDTLGDKEYTDKLIF. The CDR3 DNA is TGTGCCTGTGACACCTTGGGGGATAAAGAGTACACTGATAAACTCATCTTT.

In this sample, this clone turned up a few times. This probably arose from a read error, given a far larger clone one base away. The CDR3 coding sequence is TGTGCCTGTGACCCGATACGGGGGATTGAAAAACACATCTTT. Protein product: CACDPIRGIEKHIF. V usage is TRDV2 and J usage is TRDJ1, with 7 bases aligning to TRDD3. The germline V gene has CDR1 GEAIGNYY and CDR2 EKD. This CDR3 is 14 amino acids long.